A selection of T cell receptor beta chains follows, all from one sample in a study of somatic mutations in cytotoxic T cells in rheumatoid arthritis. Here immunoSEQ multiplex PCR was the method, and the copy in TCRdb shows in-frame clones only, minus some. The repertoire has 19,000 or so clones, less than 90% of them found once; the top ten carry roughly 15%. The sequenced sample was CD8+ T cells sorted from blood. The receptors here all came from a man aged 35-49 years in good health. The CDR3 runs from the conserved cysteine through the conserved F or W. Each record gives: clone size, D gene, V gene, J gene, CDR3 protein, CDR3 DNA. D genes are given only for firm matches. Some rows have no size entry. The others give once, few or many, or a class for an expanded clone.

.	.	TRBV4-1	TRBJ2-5	CASSQVTIGQIQETQYF	TGCGCCAGCAGCCAAGTAACGATTGGACAGATACAAGAGACCCAGTACTTC
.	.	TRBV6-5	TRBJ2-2	CASSYSGIGELFF	TGTGCCAGCAGTTACTCAGGGATCGGGGAGCTGTTTTTT
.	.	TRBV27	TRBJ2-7	CASSPTVEAEQYF	TGTGCCAGCAGTCCAACAGTTGAAGCCGAGCAGTACTTC
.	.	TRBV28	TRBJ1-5	CASSLLGYNQPQHF	TGTGCCAGCAGTCTCCTGGGCTACAATCAGCCCCAGCATTTT
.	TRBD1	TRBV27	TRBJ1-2	CASSYAGGNNYGYTF	TGTGCCAGCAGTTATGCAGGGGGCAACAACTATGGCTACACCTTC
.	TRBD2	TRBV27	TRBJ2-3	CASSLSGLAGGSSTDTQYF	TGTGCCAGCAGTTTATCGGGACTAGCGGGAGGATCTAGCACAGATACGCAGTATTTT
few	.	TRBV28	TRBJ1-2	CASSPRVGARKNYGYTF	TGTGCCAGCAGCCCCCGAGTCGGGGCAAGGAAGAACTATGGCTACACCTTC
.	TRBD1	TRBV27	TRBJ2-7	CASSYGQGYNEQYF	TGTGCCAGCAGTTACGGACAGGGGTACAACGAGCAGTACTTC
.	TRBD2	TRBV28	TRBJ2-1	CASSWGLAGGYSYNEQFF	TGTGCCAGCAGTTGGGGACTAGCGGGAGGGTACTCCTACAATGAGCAGTTCTTC
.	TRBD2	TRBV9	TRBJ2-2	CASSVRTSRADGELFF	TGTGCCAGCAGCGTACGGACTAGTAGGGCGGACGGGGAGCTGTTTTTT
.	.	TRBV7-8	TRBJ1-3	CASSRLGTRPSSGNTIYF	TGTGCCAGCAGCCGTCTGGGGACGAGGCCGAGCTCTGGAAACACCATATATTTT
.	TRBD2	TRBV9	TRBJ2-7	CASSVTEGLGVYEQYF	TGTGCCAGCAGCGTCACGGAGGGACTAGGGGTCTACGAGCAGTACTTC
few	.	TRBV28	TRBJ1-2	CASSPPQGWYGYTF	TGTGCCAGCAGTCCCCCTCAGGGGTGGTATGGCTACACCTTC
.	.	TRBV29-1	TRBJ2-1	CSVSPGYNEQFF	TGCAGCGTTTCTCCTGGTTACAATGAGCAGTTCTTC
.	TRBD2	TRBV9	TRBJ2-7	CASSVDSGSGNEQYF	TGTGCCAGCAGCGTTGATAGCGGGAGTGGGAACGAGCAGTACTTC
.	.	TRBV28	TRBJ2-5	CASSLPLLEGEGETQYF	TGTGCCAGCAGTTTACCCCTCCTTGAGGGCGAAGGGGAGACCCAGTACTTC
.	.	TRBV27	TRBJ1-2	CASSQQGRDYGYTF	TGTGCCAGCAGTCAACAGGGTAGGGACTATGGCTACACCTTC
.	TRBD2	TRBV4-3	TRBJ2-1	CASSQGLAGAESEQFF	TGCGCCAGCAGCCAAGGGCTAGCGGGAGCTGAAAGTGAGCAGTTCTTC
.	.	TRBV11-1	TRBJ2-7	CASSLRTSPYEQYF	TGTGCCAGCAGCTTAAGAACCAGCCCCTACGAGCAGTACTTC
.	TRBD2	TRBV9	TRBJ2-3	CASSVGGAGVGDTQYF	TGTGCCAGCAGCGTAGGTGGGGCGGGAGTGGGAGATACGCAGTATTTT
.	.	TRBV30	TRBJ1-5	CAWSVGGNQPQHF	TGTGCCTGGAGTGTAGGTGGCAATCAGCCCCAGCATTTT
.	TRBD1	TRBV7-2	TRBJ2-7	CASSTRQGSYEQYF	TGTGCCAGCAGCACCCGACAGGGGTCCTACGAGCAGTACTTC
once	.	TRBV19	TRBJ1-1	CASSIGGRDTLNTEAFF	TGTGCCAGTAGTATAGGGGGCCGGGACACCCTGAACACTGAAGCTTTCTTT
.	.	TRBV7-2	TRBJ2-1	CASSFYSYNEQFF	TGTGCCAGCAGCTTCTACTCCTACAATGAGCAGTTCTTC
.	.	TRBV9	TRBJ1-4	CASSVTPGRNEKLFF	TGTGCCAGCAGTGTCACTCCGGGACGTAATGAAAAACTGTTTTTT
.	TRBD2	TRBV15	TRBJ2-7	CATSRGLAGLYEQYF	TGTGCCACCAGCAGGGGACTAGCGGGGCTCTACGAGCAGTACTTC
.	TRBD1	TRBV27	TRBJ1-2	CASRGDSYGYTF	TGTGCCAGCAGGGGGGACAGCTATGGCTACACCTTC
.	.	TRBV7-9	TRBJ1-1	CASSLPHSGDMDEAFF	TGTGCCAGCAGCTTACCCCATTCTGGGGATATGGATGAAGCTTTCTTT
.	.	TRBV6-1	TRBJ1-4	CASSDSWTDANEKLFF	TGTGCCAGCAGTGACAGTTGGACGGACGCTAATGAAAAACTGTTTTTT
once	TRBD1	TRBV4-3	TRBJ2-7	CASSLWTGVGYEQYF	TGCGCCAGCAGCCTCTGGACAGGTGTGGGGTACGAGCAGTACTTC
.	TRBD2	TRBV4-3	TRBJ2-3	CASSQELAGGTDTQYF	TGCGCCAGCAGCCAAGAACTAGCGGGAGGGACAGATACGCAGTATTTT
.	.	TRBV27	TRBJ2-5	CASRYTGRSEGTQYF	TGTGCCAGCAGATACACGGGACGGAGCGAAGGGACCCAGTACTTC
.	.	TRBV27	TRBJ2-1	CASSSASSYNEQFF	TGTGCCAGCAGTTCAGCAAGCTCCTACAATGAGCAGTTCTTC
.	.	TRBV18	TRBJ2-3	CASSPDPRPEDTQYF	TGTGCCAGCTCACCAGATCCCAGACCCGAAGATACGCAGTATTTT
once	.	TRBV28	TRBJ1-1	CASSLAQVNTEAFF	TGTGCCAGCAGTTTGGCACAGGTAAACACTGAAGCTTTCTTT
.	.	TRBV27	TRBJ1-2	CASSRTGTYYELANYGYTF	TGTGCCAGCAGTAGAACAGGGACCTACTACGAATTAGCTAACTATGGCTACACCTTC
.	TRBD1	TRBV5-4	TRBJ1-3	CASSGPGQGWTGNTIYF	TGTGCCAGCAGCGGGCCGGGACAGGGGTGGACTGGAAACACCATATATTTT
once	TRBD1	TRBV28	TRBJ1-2	CASSLGQGRLGYGYTF	TGTGCCAGCAGTTTAGGACAGGGGCGGTTGGGCTATGGCTACACCTTC
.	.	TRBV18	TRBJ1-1	CASSPDGGVRMNTEAFF	TGTGCCAGCTCACCGGATGGGGGGGTAAGGATGAACACTGAAGCTTTCTTT
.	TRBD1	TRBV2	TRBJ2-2	CASSEKLGQGDGELFF	TGTGCCAGCAGTGAAAAATTAGGACAGGGGGACGGGGAGCTGTTTTTT
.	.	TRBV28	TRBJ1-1	CASSPAWGKDTEAFF	TGTGCCAGCAGTCCGGCCTGGGGGAAGGACACTGAAGCTTTCTTT
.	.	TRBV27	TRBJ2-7	CASGRAGNYEQYF	TGTGCCAGCGGGCGGGCCGGGAACTACGAGCAGTACTTC
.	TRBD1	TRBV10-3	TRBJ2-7	CAITQGQGLYEQYF	TGTGCCATCACCCAGGGACAGGGTCTATACGAGCAGTACTTC
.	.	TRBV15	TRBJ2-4	CATGQGEGSGNIQYF	TGTGCCACCGGCCAAGGTGAGGGTTCGGGAAACATTCAGTACTTC
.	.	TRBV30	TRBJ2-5	CAWSVFGLPKETQYF	TGTGCCTGGAGTGTATTCGGCTTGCCGAAGGAGACCCAGTACTTC
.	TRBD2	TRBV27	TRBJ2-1	CASSPLVAGVNEQFF	TGTGCCAGCAGTCCCCTGGTAGCGGGAGTCAATGAGCAGTTCTTC
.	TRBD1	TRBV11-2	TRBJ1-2	CASSSFRGQDNYGYTF	TGTGCCAGCAGCTCATTCCGAGGACAGGACAACTATGGCTACACCTTC
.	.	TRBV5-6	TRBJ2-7	CASRVRDTYEQYF	TGTGCCAGCAGGGTCCGGGACACCTACGAGCAGTACTTC
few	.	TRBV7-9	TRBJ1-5	CASSLGPQPQHF	TGTGCCAGCAGCTTAGGACCTCAGCCCCAGCATTTT
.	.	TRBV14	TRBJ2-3	CASNLPGQTDTQYF	TGTGCCAGCAACCTCCCAGGGCAAACAGATACGCAGTATTTT
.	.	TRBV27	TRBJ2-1	CASSFSRNEQFF	TGTGCCAGCAGTTTTTCTAGGAATGAGCAGTTCTTC
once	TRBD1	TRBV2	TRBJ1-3	CASSAGQDLSGNTIYF	TGTGCCAGCAGTGCGGGACAGGACCTCTCTGGAAACACCATATATTTT
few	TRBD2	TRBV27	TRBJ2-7	CASSPGTSGDNEQYF	TGTGCCAGCAGTCCAGGGACTAGCGGGGACAACGAGCAGTACTTC
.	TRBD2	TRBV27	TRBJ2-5	CASARLAGKETQYF	TGTGCCAGCGCTAGGCTAGCGGGAAAAGAGACCCAGTACTTC
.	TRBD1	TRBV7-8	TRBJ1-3	CASSLYVVIAGTGELSGNTIYF	TGTGCCAGCAGCTTATACGTAGTCATCGCTGGGACAGGGGAACTGTCTGGAAACACCATATATTTT